This T cell receptor beta chain came from a study of T cells in Graves' hyperthyroidism and ophthalmopathy. This clonotype was found a few times. Germline CDR1 and CDR2: DFQATT and SNEGSKA (reference sequence). Trimming pared 6 bases from V and 1 base from J, leaving 12 bases between. This CDR3 has 14 residues. Authors of the study amplified TCR beta CDR3 regions from RNA transcripts. A first-round RT-PCR of the TCR CDR3 used the HTBI primer set. Via MiXCR, TCRdb re-called the multiplex PCR reads, giving one row per CDR3 protein. The sample consists of around 400,000 distinct CDR3 sequences, about 15% of them appearing once. Patients were excluded because of uncontrolled infection, other autoimmune disease, pregnancy or lactation. Together with thyroid ultrasound, orbital computed tomography, serum thyroxine and TRAb, clinical symptoms were used for diagnoses.

The chain is built from TRBV20-1 and TRBJ2-2; either TRBD1 or TRBD2 may fit D (6 bases each). Material: blood. This sequence was found in a woman aged 55 to 70 with Graves' ophthalmopathy. The CDR3 spells CSASGGRNTGELFF. The DNA for the CDR3 is TGCAGTGCCAGTGGGGGGCGGAACACCGGGGAGCTGTTTTTT.